One and the same sample provided the 6 T cell receptor beta chains below, sequenced in a study of synovial regulatory T cells in juvenile arthritis. Synovial fluid was collected with matched peripheral blood from each patient with active arthritis. Libraries were prepared by immunoSEQ multiplex PCR; TCRdb keeps only in-frame clonotypes and omits some of them. Its listing shows around 1,700 clones. Sequencing used Treg cells from the synovium. Receptors were obtained from a donor aged 2-30 years with juvenile idiopathic arthritis.

By frequency, this clone registers medium-sized. This rearrangement joins TRBV6-4 to TRBJ2-7; without DNA, the TCRdb call of TRBD1 cannot be checked. Germline CDR1 and CDR2: MRHNA and SNTAGT. The CDR3 contains 14 residues. No coding sequence is recorded. The CDR3 reads CASTFGTGPYEQYF.

Considering frequency, this clone is medium-sized. The chain uses TRBV29-1 and TRBJ1-3; TCRdb's D call of TRBD1 is untestable without DNA. CDR3 size: 16 residues. This entry has no DNA. From germline, CDR1 is SQVTM and CDR2 ANQGSEA. CDR3: CSASYMQGKGGNTIYF.

This clone is identified as medium-sized from frequency. The genes are TRBV5-1 and TRBJ2-7; as DNA is missing, the TRBD2 call by TCRdb cannot be tested. Germline CDR1 SGHRS, CDR2 YFSETQ. This CDR3 comprises 14 residues. DNA was not recorded. CDR3 amino acids: CASSRWGGSYEQYF.

This clone counts as medium-sized (0.01 to 0.1%) by frequency. This rearrangement joins TRBV7-2 to TRBJ2-1; TCRdb reports TRBD2, a call that lacks DNA to check it against. The germline V gene has CDR1 SGHTA and CDR2 FQGNSA. This CDR3 comprises 13 residues. No coding sequence is recorded. The CDR3: CASSLPSGSEQFF.

This chain links TRBV30 with TRBJ2-2; as DNA is missing, the TRBD1 call by TCRdb cannot be tested. This CDR3 has 16 amino acids. No DNA appears here. Looked up from germline, CDR1 is GTSNPN and CDR2 is SVGIG (reference sequence). The CDR3 is CAWSWPGQGVPGELFF.

The V call is TRBV12-5, the J call TRBJ2-3; the D gene TCRdb calls, TRBD1, cannot be checked with no DNA. CDR1 is LGHNT and CDR2 is FRNRAP in the germline V gene. CDR3 length: 13 residues. No DNA is given. The chain's CDR3 is CASGVGGADTQYF.